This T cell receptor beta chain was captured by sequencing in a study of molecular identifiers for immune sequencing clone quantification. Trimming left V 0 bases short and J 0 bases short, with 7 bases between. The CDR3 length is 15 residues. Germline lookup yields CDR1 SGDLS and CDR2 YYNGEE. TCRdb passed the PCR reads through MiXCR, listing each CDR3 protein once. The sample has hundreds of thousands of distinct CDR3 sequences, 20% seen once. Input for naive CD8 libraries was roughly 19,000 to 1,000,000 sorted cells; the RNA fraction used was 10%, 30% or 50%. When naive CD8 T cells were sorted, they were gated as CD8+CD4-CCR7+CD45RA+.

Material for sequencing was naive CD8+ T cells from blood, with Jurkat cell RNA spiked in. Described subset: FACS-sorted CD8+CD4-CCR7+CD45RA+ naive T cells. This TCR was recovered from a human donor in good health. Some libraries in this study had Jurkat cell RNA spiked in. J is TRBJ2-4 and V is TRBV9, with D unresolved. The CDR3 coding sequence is TGTGCCAGCAGCGTAGAAGGAGTAGCCAAAAACATTCAGTACTTC. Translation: CASSVEGVAKNIQYF.